This TCR beta chain was observed in a study of beta chain features in type 1 diabetes. This clone was detected only a few times. The antigen remains unidentified. The V end lost 1 base, the J end lost 8 bases, and 14 bases lay between the germline ends. The CDR3 loop spans 14 amino acids. The V gene's germline CDR1 is SGHAT and CDR2 FQNNGV. The investigators reverse transcribed all of the isolated RNA, so they sequenced expressed TCRB transcripts. Profiling relied on immunoSEQ multiplex PCR, and the TCRdb table lists in-frame clones only, not all of them. Here the sample spans about 41,000 clones, 65% to 80% being singletons. Study-wide results and caveats: In every one of the four CD4+ subsets, TCRB CDR3s were moderately but significantly shorter in Type 1 diabetes patients. The VDJ junctions of type 1 diabetes patients carried fewer insertions and more deletions.

The receptor was isolated from a man younger than 40 with type 1 diabetes. Some clones in this sample may be carry-over from other donors' samples. Sequenced input: Tregs from blood. The J gene is TRBJ1-2, the V gene TRBV11-2, with D uncertain. CDR3 coding DNA: TGTGCCAGCAGCTTAGGGCGGAGGATGTTAGGCTACACCTTC. As protein: CASSLGRRMLGYTF.